A single sample is the source of the 19 T cell receptor beta chains below, sequenced in a study of blood T cell repertoires in COVID-19. Method: immunoSEQ multiplex PCR; TCRdb's copy keeps in-frame clones and lacks some. The sample records under 130,000 clones, 81% being singletons. Sample: peripheral blood. Every receptor here comes from an older man with acute or convalescent COVID-19.

Only a few counts were recorded for this clone. The rearrangement uses TRBV30 and TRBJ2-2, with 7 bases that match TRBD2. CDR1 GTSNPN and CDR2 SVGIG come from the germline V gene (reference sequence). V gave up 3 bases and J gave up 4 bases; unmatched junction bases: 8. This CDR3 comprises 15 residues. Here the CDR3 DNA reads TGTGCCTGGAGCAGGCTTCAGCGGGGCACCGGGGAGCTGTTTTTT. Translation gives CAWSRLQRGTGELFF.

The DNA of the CDR3 is TGTGCCAGCAGCACTCGGACAGGGCTAAGGGGCTACACCTTC. Its protein is CASSTRTGLRGYTF. The chain employs TRBV9 and TRBJ1-2; 8 bases agree with TRBD1. From germline, CDR1 is SGDLS and CDR2 YYNGEE. Trimming removed 4 bases from V and 8 bases from J; junction bases left unmatched: 10. This CDR3 spans 14 amino acids.

This clone was seen only a few times. Here the CDR3 reads CASSNGQPNQPQHF. The CDR3 DNA reads as TGTGCCAGCAGTAATGGGCAGCCCAATCAGCCCCAGCATTTT. The chain combines TRBV2 with TRBJ1-5; no clear D. The CDR3 loop spans 14 amino acids. V dropped 5 bases and J dropped 3 bases, with 11 bases sitting between them. Germline assignment: CDR1 SNHLY and CDR2 FYNNEI.

About this clone: This specimen includes other DNA sequences encoding the same CDR3. The rearrangement links TRBV3-1 (or the pseudogene TRBV3-2) to TRBJ1-3; unclear D gene. The V gene lost 1 base and the J gene lost 3 bases, with 7 bases spanning the gap. CDR1 and CDR2 (germline): LGHDT, YNNKEL (reference sequence). The CDR3 runs 14 residues. CDR3: CASSQGGGGNTIYF. In DNA form, the CDR3 reads TGTGCCAGCAGCCAAGGGGGAGGTGGAAACACCATATATTTT.

This chain connects TRBV5-1 to TRBJ1-6; perhaps TRBD1 as D (6 bases). Germline loops: CDR1 SGHRS, CDR2 YFSETQ. This CDR3 comprises 13 residues. V lost 4 bases and J 7 bases, leaving 9 bases between the germline ends. CDR3 sequence reads: CASSLDRNSPLHF. DNA for the CDR3: TGCGCCAGCAGCCTGGACAGAAATTCACCCCTCCACTTT.

The chain employs TRBV6-4 and TRBJ2-3; unclear D gene. V lost 8 bases and J 0 bases, leaving 9 bases between the germline ends. Germline CDR1 is MRHNA and CDR2 is SNTAGT. The CDR3 consists of 13 residues. The CDR3 reads CASSMTSTDTQYF. The CDR3 DNA reads as TGTGCCAGCTCTATGACTAGCACAGATACGCAGTATTTT.

The chain links TRBV7-6 to TRBJ2-1, with 13 nucleotides matching TRBD2. The CDR3 contains 16 residues. V shed 2 bases and J 14 bases; nucleotides not matched to a gene: 12. Germline V gene lookup returns CDR1 SGHVS and CDR2 FNYEAQ. Written as DNA, the CDR3 is TGTGCCAGCAGCTTAAGATTGGGACTAGCGGGATTTTCGGAGTTCTTC. Its translation: CASSLRLGLAGFSEFF. Looking up the rest from reference TRBV7-6 and TRBJ2-1 gives the full variable domain: GAGVSQSPRYKVTKRGQDVALRCDPISGHVSLYWYRQALGQGPEFLTYFNYEAQQDKSGLPNDRFSAERPEGSISTLTIQRTEQRDSAMYRCASSLRLGLAGFSEFFGPGTRLTVL.

V gene TRBV18 combines with J gene TRBJ2-5; 7 bases line up with TRBD1. CDR3 length equals 15 residues. J lost 1 base, V lost 1 base, and 3 bases had no gene match. Germline values: CDR1 KGHSH, CDR2 LQKENI. The CDR3 region has the DNA TGTGCCAGCTCACCACAGAGGACAGGCCAAGAGACCCAGTACTTC. Protein product: CASSPQRTGQETQYF.

The J gene is TRBJ2-1, the V gene TRBV13; 7 bases map to TRBD2. The V segment lost 5 bases and the J segment 1 base; nucleotides outside the gene matches: 11. The CDR3 runs 17 residues. CDR1 PRHDT and CDR2 FYEKMQ come from the germline V gene (reference sequence). CDR3 DNA: TGTGCCAGCAGCGCCTCGCGACTAGCCCAATCCTACAATGAGCAGTTCTTC. Residues: CASSASRLAQSYNEQFF.

The V call is TRBV6-5, the J call TRBJ2-7, with 11 bases lining up with TRBD2. This CDR3 is built from 13 residues. V shed 7 bases, J shed 4 bases, and the junction held 3 bases outside the gene matches. Germline V gene lookup returns CDR1 MNHEY and CDR2 SVGAGI. This chain's CDR3 is CASTGLAGYEQYF. For the CDR3, the DNA is TGTGCCAGCACCGGACTAGCGGGTTACGAGCAGTACTTC.

This clone was found once. This rearrangement joins TRBV5-1 to TRBJ2-3, with D perhaps matching TRBD1 (7 bases). Germline lookup yields CDR1 SGHRS and CDR2 YFSETQ. CDR3 length: 17 residues. V lost 0 bases and J 0 bases, leaving 14 bases between the germline ends. The CDR3 is CASSLAPRGESTDTQYF. CDR3 DNA: TGCGCCAGCAGCTTGGCACCCAGGGGGGAGAGCACAGATACGCAGTATTTT.

This clone was recorded only once. This rearrangement joins TRBV3-1 (or the pseudogene TRBV3-2) to TRBJ2-5; D not resolved. The CDR3 totals 15 residues. With 1 base removed from V and 1 base from J, the gap between germline ends came to 10 bases. Per germline, CDR1 LGHDT and CDR2 YNNKEL (reference sequence). The chain's CDR3 is CASSQALFSQETQYF. The CDR3 DNA is TGTGCCAGCAGCCAAGCTCTCTTCAGCCAAGAGACCCAGTACTTC.

The chain couples TRBV6-4 to TRBJ2-2; 11 bases line up with TRBD2. V lost 8 bases to trimming and J lost 3 bases; unmatched junction nucleotides: 20. The CDR3 loop spans 20 amino acids. Germline CDR1 MRHNA, CDR2 SNTAGT. This CDR3 is CASPPPGTSGHLWDTGELFF. In nucleotides, the CDR3 is TGTGCCAGCCCCCCTCCCGGGACTAGCGGACATCTTTGGGACACCGGGGAGCTGTTTTTT.

This chain uses TRBV5-4 with TRBJ1-2; perhaps TRBD1 as D (5 bases). The CDR3 length is 16 residues. Per the germline V gene, CDR1 is SGHNT and CDR2 is YYREEE (reference sequence). Trimming shortened V by 0 bases and J by 4 bases, and 16 bases separated the two germline ends. The CDR3 spells CASSLASGLGSYGYTF. The CDR3 region has the DNA TGTGCCAGCAGCTTGGCCTCAGGGTTGGGTTCCTATGGCTACACCTTC.

CDR3: CASSQVGTGAYNEQFF. The DNA of the CDR3 is TGTGCCAGCAGCCAAGTCGGGACAGGCGCCTACAATGAGCAGTTCTTC. The chain has TRBV4-2 and TRBJ2-1; 8 positions match TRBD1. The CDR3 sequence is 16 residues long. Germline V CDR1 and CDR2: LGHNA, YNFKEQ. The ends lost 1 base at V and 2 bases at J; junction bases unmatched: 4.

This clone was observed a handful of times. The V and J genes are TRBV25-1 and TRBJ1-4; D ambiguous. Trimming removed 5 bases at V and 7 bases at J, with 14 bases between. Germline CDR1 reads MGHDK; CDR2 reads SYGVNS. This CDR3 is built from 14 residues. In DNA, the CDR3 is TGTGCCAGCAGTACCCGGACGGGGATTGAAAAACTGTTTTTT. Protein: CASSTRTGIEKLFF.

The V gene is TRBV18, the J gene TRBJ2-7; the D gene is possibly TRBD1 (5 bases). From germline, CDR1 is KGHSH and CDR2 LQKENI. The CDR3 sequence is 14 residues long. V was pared by 4 bases and J by 1 base, with 11 bases between. The CDR3 nucleotides read TGTGCCAGCTCACAGACAGCTATATCCTACGAGCAGTACTTC. Translating it yields CASSQTAISYEQYF. Drawing the rest from reference TRBV18 and TRBJ2-7, the complete variable domain is NAGVMQNPRHLVRRRGQEARLRCSPMKGHSHVYWYRQLPEEGLKFMVYLQKENIIDESGMPKERFSAEFPKEGPSILRIQQVVRGDSAAYFCASSQTAISYEQYFGPGTRLTVT.

This chain links TRBV29-1 with TRBJ2-1; 12 positions agree with TRBD2. This CDR3 is 16 amino acids long. From germline, CDR1 is SQVTM and CDR2 ANQGSEA. Trimming at V came to 6 bases and at J to 10 bases, leaving 16 bases not matched to a gene. Here the CDR3 DNA reads TGCAGCGTCAGGACTAGCGGGATAGGAGCTCAGCAGGAGCAGTTCTTC. The encoded protein is CSVRTSGIGAQQEQFF.

This chain connects TRBV19 to TRBJ2-4; tentatively, D is TRBD2 (6 bases). CDR3 length: 15 amino acids. The V gene's germline CDR1 is LNHDA and CDR2 SQIVND (reference sequence). The V end lost 6 bases, the J end lost 10 bases, and 22 bases lay between the germline ends. CDR3 sequence (DNA): TGTGCCAGTAGGGCTAGGGACTCCACTTTTGATATTCAGTACTTC. It encodes CASRARDSTFDIQYF.